This is a list of T cell receptor beta chains from one sample in a study of shared T cell receptors in the human thymus. Repertoires were generated with immunoSEQ multiplex PCR, while TCRdb's copy carries only in-frame clones and drops some. Altogether roughly 710,000 clones are present, 70% to 90% being singletons, with the ten largest covering about 0.0098%. Another study also made use of these data, one on human thymus T cells.

Sequenced material: thymocytes. These receptor sequences come from a girl under three years old with a congenital heart defect. Both conserved end residues are part of each CDR3. The D gene is left open where the match is weak. Size values are once, few and many counts, or a class for expanded clones, and some rows have none.

cdr3_nt cdr3_aa v_call clone_size j_call d_call
TGTGCCAGCAGTCCCAGACAGATCTCTGGAAACACCATATATTTT CASSPRQISGNTIYF TRBV28 NA TRBJ1-3 NA
TGTGCCAGCAGCTTAAATGAGGGTGAGCAGTTCTTC CASSLNEGEQFF TRBV7-9 NA TRBJ2-1 NA
TGTGCCAGCAGCTTCAGGGGGAGGAGTTATAATTCACCCCTCCACTTT CASSFRGRSYNSPLHF TRBV5-6 few TRBJ1-6 TRBD1
TGTGCCAGCAGCTTGTGTGTGGCAGGGACTGAAGACACTGAAGCTTTCTTT CASSLCVAGTEDTEAFF TRBV5-6 NA TRBJ1-1 NA
TGTGCCAGCAGCGTACAGGGGGACAGGGACTACGAGCAGTACTTC CASSVQGDRDYEQYF TRBV9 few TRBJ2-7 TRBD1
TGTGCCAGCAGCCGCCCCGTTTGGCACCCAAATCCTAACTATGGCTACACCTTC CASSRPVWHPNPNYGYTF TRBV4-2 NA TRBJ1-2 NA
TGTGCCAGCAGTGAAAGAGACAGAGTTCAATGCTACGAGCAGTACTTC CASSERDRVQCYEQYF TRBV6-1 NA TRBJ2-7 NA
TGTGCCAGCAGTCCAGACAGGGATGTCACCATATATTTT CASSPDRDVTIYF TRBV28 few TRBJ1-3 TRBD1
TGTGCCAGCTGCAGGGCTGGGAACACTGAAGCTTTCTTT CASCRAGNTEAFF TRBV18 NA TRBJ1-1 NA
TGTGCCAGCAGCTTAGCGGGGGGCACTGAAGCTTTCTTT CASSLAGGTEAFF TRBV11-3 few TRBJ1-1 NA
TGTGCCAGCAGCTTGACTCCGAGGTTCTCCTACGAGCAGTACTTC CASSLTPRFSYEQYF TRBV7-9 few TRBJ2-7 NA
TGTGCCAGCAGTTGGAGCGGGGGGGCTTATGAGCAGTTCTTC CASSWSGGAYEQFF TRBV6-5 NA TRBJ2-1 TRBD2
TGTGCCAGCAGCCCCCGGGTCCTAGCGGGGGTTTGGGGCACAGATACGCAGTATTTT CASSPRVLAGVWGTDTQYF TRBV28 NA TRBJ2-3 TRBD2
TGTGCCAGTAGTATTAGGACTTCAACGACCTCTGGGGCCAACGTCCTGACTTTC CASSIRTSTTSGANVLTF TRBV19 NA TRBJ2-6 NA
TGCGCCACCTTATCTGGGGCCAACGTCCTGACTTTC CATLSGANVLTF TRBV4-1 NA TRBJ2-6 NA
TGCGCCAGCAGCTCGTTTAGCGGGGGGGCCAATGAGCAGTTCTTC CASSSFSGGANEQFF TRBV5-1 NA TRBJ2-1 TRBD2
TGTGCCAGCAGCCCTGGCCCAGGTGGCTACACCTTC CASSPGPGGYTF TRBV11-3 NA TRBJ1-2 NA
TGTGCCAGCAGCTTCGCCTTGACCCCACGCGGGGACAGCTATGGCTACACCTTC CASSFALTPRGDSYGYTF TRBV11-2 NA TRBJ1-2 TRBD1
TGTGCCAGCAGCTTAGAGCCGTCAGGGGATGGCTACACCTTC CASSLEPSGDGYTF TRBV7-2 NA TRBJ1-2 NA
TGTGCCAGCAGCCAAGTACGTAGGGGATTCAATCAGCCCCAGCATTTT CASSQVRRGFNQPQHF TRBV4-2 NA TRBJ1-5 NA
TGTGCCAGCAGTGAACGTCAGGGGAACACCGGGGAGCTGTTTTTT CASSERQGNTGELFF TRBV6-1 NA TRBJ2-2 NA
TGTGCCAGCAGCTTGAGGGTAGCGGGGGGGATGGCCGGGGAGCTGTTTTTT CASSLRVAGGMAGELFF TRBV5-4 few TRBJ2-2 TRBD2
TGTGCCAGCAGCGCCGACGGAGCAACTAATGAAAAACTGTTTTTT CASSADGATNEKLFF TRBV9 once TRBJ1-4 NA
TGTGCCAGCAGCGTAGGACTAGCGGGGGGGAAAAACATTCAGTACTTC CASSVGLAGGKNIQYF TRBV9 NA TRBJ2-4 TRBD2
TGTGCCAGTAGTATAAGGCGGGGCTCTGAAGCTTTCTTT CASSIRRGSEAFF TRBV19 NA TRBJ1-1 NA
TGCGCCAGCAGCGTGGACAGGGATCAGCCCCAGCATTTT CASSVDRDQPQHF TRBV10-1 NA TRBJ1-5 TRBD1
TGTGCCAGCAGCCCGCCCGGGGTGAGGAGCACTGAAGCTTTCTTT CASSPPGVRSTEAFF TRBV14 few TRBJ1-1 NA
TGTGCCAGCAGACAGTGGACAGGGCATGTCACTGAAGCTTTCTTT CASRQWTGHVTEAFF TRBV7-9 NA TRBJ1-1 TRBD1
TGTGCCAGCAGTTGGGGACAGATTCAAGAGACCCAGTACTTC CASSWGQIQETQYF TRBV2 NA TRBJ2-5 TRBD1
TGTGCCAGCAGTGAAGCGCGGACAGGGGGCGGCTTGGAAGCTTTCTTT CASSEARTGGGLEAFF TRBV6-1 NA TRBJ1-1 TRBD1
TGCAGCGTCGAACTAAAAGGACAGGGGAGGATATCCTACGAGCAGTACTTC CSVELKGQGRISYEQYF TRBV29-1 NA TRBJ2-7 TRBD1
TGCGCCAGCAGCTTTAAACATCACGGGACTCCCGAAAGAAGGGAGACCCAGTACTTC CASSFKHHGTPERRETQYF TRBV5-1 once TRBJ2-5 NA
TGCGCCGGGCAAGCAGTTTGCGGGGGGGAGACCCAGTACTTC CAGQAVCGGETQYF TRBV10-1 NA TRBJ2-5 TRBD2